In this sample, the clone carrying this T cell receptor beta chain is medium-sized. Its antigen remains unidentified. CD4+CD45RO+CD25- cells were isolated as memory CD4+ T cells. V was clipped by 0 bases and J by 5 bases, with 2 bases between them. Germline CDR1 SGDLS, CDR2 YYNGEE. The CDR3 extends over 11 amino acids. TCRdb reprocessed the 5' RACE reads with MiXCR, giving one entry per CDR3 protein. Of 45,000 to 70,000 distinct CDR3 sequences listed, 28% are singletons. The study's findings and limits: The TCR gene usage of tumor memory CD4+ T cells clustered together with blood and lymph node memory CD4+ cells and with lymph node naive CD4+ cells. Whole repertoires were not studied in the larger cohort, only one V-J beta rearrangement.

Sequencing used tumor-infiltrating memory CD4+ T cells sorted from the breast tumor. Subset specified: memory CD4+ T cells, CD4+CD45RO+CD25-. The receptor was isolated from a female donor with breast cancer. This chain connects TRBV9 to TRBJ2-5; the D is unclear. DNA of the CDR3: TGTGCCAGCAGCGTAGCGGAGACCCAGTACTTC. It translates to CASSVAETQYF. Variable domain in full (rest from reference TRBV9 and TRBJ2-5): DSGVTQTPKHLITATGQRVTLRCSPRSGDLSVYWYQQSLDQGLQFLIQYYNGEERAKGNILERFSAQQFPDLHSELNLSSLELGDSALYFCASSVAETQYFGPGTRLLVL.